The 30 T cell receptor beta chains below all came from one sample that was sequenced in a study of identical twins. In TCRdb, the 5' RACE reads were re-called with MiXCR into one record per CDR3 protein. The table includes about 450,000 distinct CDR3 sequences, about a fifth detected once. Material for sequencing was naive T cells sorted from blood. The receptors stem from a man in his fifties or sixties in good health.

J is TRBJ2-7 and V is TRBV19; D gene uncertain. The germline V and J ends were trimmed by 3 bases and 0 bases, with 6 bases remaining between them. Per germline, CDR1 LNHDA and CDR2 SQIVND (reference sequence). This CDR3 is 13 amino acids long. This chain's CDR3 is CASSIQVSYEQYF. The DNA of the CDR3 is TGTGCCAGTAGTATTCAGGTCTCCTACGAGCAGTACTTC.

Only a few counts were recorded for this clonotype. This chain connects TRBV7-2 to TRBJ1-5; no definite D call. V dropped 3 bases and J dropped 4 bases, with 7 bases sitting between them. The CDR3 extends over 13 amino acids. Germline values: CDR1 SGHTA, CDR2 FQGNSA. CDR3 coding DNA: TGTGCCAGCAGCTTTTCAGCGAATCAGCCCCAGCATTTT. Encoded protein: CASSFSANQPQHF.

As regards this clonotype: A much larger clone sits a single nucleotide away, making a read error possible. The chain couples TRBV29-1 to TRBJ2-3; 11 positions match TRBD2. The length of the CDR3 is 14 residues. From germline, CDR1 is SQVTM and CDR2 ANQGSEA. The CDR3 loop reads CSVVTSGSTDTQCF. CDR3 nucleotides: TGCAGCGTGGTAACTAGCGGGAGCACAGATACGCAGTGTTTT.

The table lists this clonotype with many counts. The chain links TRBV5-4 to TRBJ2-3; 8 bases align to TRBD1. J was trimmed by 4 bases and V by 0 bases; bases with no gene match: 7. This CDR3 spans 16 amino acids. CDR1 is SGHNT and CDR2 is YYREEE in the germline V gene (reference sequence). CDR3 sequence: CASSLGGRGLADTQYF. CDR3 nucleotides: TGTGCCAGCAGCTTGGGGGGCAGGGGGCTTGCAGATACGCAGTATTTT.

For this clonotype: A much larger clone differs by one base, so this may be a read error. The chain uses TRBV11-2 and TRBJ1-1; D is possibly TRBD1 (6 bases). Germline assignment: CDR1 SGHAT and CDR2 FQNNGV. The length of the CDR3 is 14 residues. V was pared by 5 bases and J by 1 base, with 11 bases between. CDR3 loop: CASSVQQGNTEAFF. CDR3 coding DNA: TGTGCCAGCAGCGTACAACAGGGGAACACTGAAGCTTTCTTT.

This clonotype was picked up a small number of times. The rearrangement joins TRBV5-1 to TRBJ2-5; D not resolved. The CDR3 is 14 residues long. V lost 2 bases, J lost 5 bases, and 13 bases lay in between. Germline-derived CDR1 and CDR2 are SGHRS and YFSETQ. Written as DNA, the CDR3 is TGCGCCAGCAGCTTTAATGATGGGGTGGAGACCCAGTACTTC. It encodes CASSFNDGVETQYF.

The chain employs TRBV12-5 and TRBJ1-5, with D perhaps matching TRBD1 (6 bases). V was clipped by 2 bases and J by 15 bases, with 14 bases between them. Germline loops: CDR1 LGHNT, CDR2 FRNRAP. The CDR3 length is 12 residues. The CDR3 spells CASGLSTGHLHF. The CDR3 region has the DNA TGTGCTAGTGGTTTGTCGACGGGACACCTGCATTTT.

This chain uses TRBV4-3 with TRBJ1-1, with 11 bases lining up with TRBD1. This CDR3 has 14 amino acids. Germline trimming cut 6 bases from V and 8 bases from J; bases unmatched to any gene: 8. CDR1 is LGHNA, CDR2 YSLEER, per germline. This CDR3 reads CASRTGRTGGEAFF. The CDR3 DNA reads as TGCGCCAGCAGAACCGGGCGGACAGGGGGCGAAGCTTTCTTT.

This clonotype was seen only once. The chain carries TRBV5-6 and TRBJ2-6; the D gene is possibly TRBD2 (6 bases). The CDR3 totals 18 residues. Trimming removed 2 bases from V and 3 bases from J, with 18 bases in between. Germline lookup yields CDR1 SGHDT and CDR2 YYEEEE. The CDR3 loop is CASSFKETAGIGANVLTF. In nucleotides, the CDR3 is TGTGCCAGCAGCTTCAAGGAGACTGCGGGGATTGGGGCCAACGTCCTGACTTTC.

The sample holds a few counts of this clonotype. The rearrangement uses TRBV18 and TRBJ2-6; D ambiguous. V was trimmed by 3 bases and J by 0 bases, leaving 6 bases between them. From germline, CDR1 is KGHSH and CDR2 LQKENI. This CDR3 region has 15 residues. As DNA, the CDR3 is TGTGCCAGCTCACCCCAAGACTCTGGGGCCAACGTCCTGACTTTC. Amino acids: CASSPQDSGANVLTF.

This clonotype was detected ten times or more. V gene TRBV20-1 combines with J gene TRBJ1-4; 7 bases agree with TRBD1. The trim removed 6 bases at V and 5 bases at J, leaving 6 bases unmatched. CDR3 length: 13 amino acids. CDR1 is DFQATT and CDR2 is SNEGSKA in the germline V gene (reference sequence). CDR3 sequence reads: CSARGQGNEKLFF. In DNA form, the CDR3 reads TGCAGTGCGAGGGGGCAGGGGAATGAAAAACTGTTTTTT.

At least ten counts were recorded for this clonotype. V usage is TRBV6-5 and J usage is TRBJ2-5, with D possibly being TRBD1 or TRBD2 (6 bases each). The CDR3 is made up of 19 amino acids. Germline V gives CDR1 MNHEY, CDR2 SVGAGI. V was shortened by 4 bases and J by 0 bases, with 24 bases between the two germline ends. The CDR3 bases are TGTGCCAGCAGTTCCCTAGTTCCCCGAGGGGGGCGATACCAAGAGACCCAGTACTTC. Its protein product is CASSSLVPRGGRYQETQYF.

This clonotype was seen more than once but under ten times. The chain joins TRBV3-1 to TRBJ2-5; either TRBD1 or TRBD2 may supply D (5 bases each). V lost 4 bases to trimming and J lost 4 bases, with 13 bases between them. Germline V gene data show CDR1 as LGHDT and CDR2 as YNNKEL (reference sequence). The CDR3 is 14 amino acids. DNA of the CDR3: TGTGCCAGCAGCCCTGGGACCGAACGAGAGACCCAGTACTTC. It encodes CASSPGTERETQYF.

This clonotype was picked up a small number of times. V usage is TRBV20-1 and J usage is TRBJ2-7, with D possibly being TRBD1 (6 bases). The CDR3 length is 12 residues. Trimming took 5 bases from V and 3 from J, leaving 11 bases between them. Germline V gene data show CDR1 as DFQATT and CDR2 as SNEGSKA (reference sequence). Here the CDR3 reads CSARIQGYEQYF. The CDR3 DNA reads TGCAGTGCTCGAATACAGGGCTACGAGCAGTACTTC.

This clonotype occurred many times. The chain combines TRBV4-1 with TRBJ1-2, with 9 positions matching TRBD1. CDR1 and CDR2 (germline): MGHRA, YSYEKL. This CDR3 comprises 17 residues. The J segment lost 6 bases and the V segment lost 5 bases, leaving 16 bases of the junction unmatched. This CDR3 is CASSYLTLRDRDHGYTF. As DNA, the CDR3 is TGCGCCAGCAGCTATCTTACCCTCCGGGACAGGGACCATGGCTACACCTTC.

The chain couples TRBV14 to TRBJ2-7, with no clear D. CDR1 is SGHDN, CDR2 FVKESK, per germline. CDR3 length: 13 amino acids. Trimming cost V 1 base and J 4 bases, with 8 bases left between them. CDR3 sequence: CASSQVPRYEQYF. The CDR3 nucleotides are TGTGCCAGCAGCCAAGTTCCGCGATACGAGCAGTACTTC.

This clonotype has more than one count but fewer than ten. This chain uses TRBV18 with TRBJ2-1; a possible D gene is TRBD1 (5 bases). The CDR3 has 13 amino acids. Trimming pared 6 bases from V and 8 bases from J, leaving 14 bases between. Germline CDR1 KGHSH, CDR2 LQKENI. In DNA, the CDR3 is TGTGCCAGCTCCACGGGCAGGGCCTATGAGCAGTTCTTC. This codes for CASSTGRAYEQFF.

The chain is built from TRBV7-9 and TRBJ1-6; 8 bases line up with TRBD1. CDR3 length: 16 amino acids. CDR1 is SEHNR, CDR2 FQNEAQ, per germline (reference sequence). V trimming: 5 bases; J trimming: 1 base; junction bases outside the gene matches: 4. For the CDR3, the DNA is TGTGCCAGCAGCGCGGGACAGGCATCCTATAATTCACCCCTCCACTTT. This sequence encodes CASSAGQASYNSPLHF. Looking up the rest from reference TRBV7-9 and TRBJ1-6 gives the full variable domain: DTGVSQNPRHKITKRGQNVTFRCDPISEHNRLYWYRQTLGQGPEFLTYFQNEAQLEKSRLLSDRFSAERPKGSFSTLEIQRTEQGDSAMYLCASSAGQASYNSPLHFGNGTRLTVT.

V is TRBV20-1 and J is TRBJ1-1; weak D call: TRBD1 (6 bases). There are 11 residues in the CDR3. The germline gives CDR1 DFQATT, CDR2 SNEGSKA (reference sequence). V was cut by 3 bases and J by 8 bases, with 10 bases left in between. CDR3 protein: CSASRGREAFF. The CDR3 coding sequence is TGCAGTGCTAGCCGGGGGCGAGAAGCTTTCTTT.

This clonotype was seen at least ten times. This rearrangement joins TRBV4-3 to TRBJ1-4, with a weak D call TRBD1 (5 bases). Germline CDR1 reads LGHNA; CDR2 reads YSLEER. V lost 1 base to trimming and J lost 6 bases, with 12 bases between them. The CDR3 covers 15 residues. The CDR3 reads CASSQALQGDEKLFF. In DNA form, the CDR3 reads TGCGCCAGCAGCCAAGCTCTTCAGGGTGATGAAAAACTGTTTTTT.

The V gene is TRBV5-1, the J gene TRBJ1-3; the D is unclear. There are 17 residues in the CDR3. The V end lost 4 bases, the J end lost 0 bases, and 17 bases lay between the germline ends. Germline CDR1 reads SGHRS; CDR2 reads YFSETQ. The CDR3 here is CASSPDEWRSSGNTIYF. The CDR3, as DNA: TGCGCCAGCAGCCCGGACGAATGGCGGAGCTCTGGAAACACCATATATTTT.

In its sample, this clonotype was seen a few times. The V gene is TRBV5-1, the J gene TRBJ2-1; tentative D call: TRBD1 (7 bases). V lost 0 bases to trimming and J lost 2 bases, with 18 bases between them. The length of the CDR3 is 18 residues. Germline V gene data show CDR1 as SGHRS and CDR2 as YFSETQ. CDR3 loop: CASSLAGGLGLPYNEQFF. Here the CDR3 DNA reads TGCGCCAGCAGCTTGGCAGGGGGGTTGGGTCTACCCTACAATGAGCAGTTCTTC.

There are many counts of this clonotype. V usage is TRBV9 and J usage is TRBJ2-1, with 9 nucleotides matching TRBD2. Germline CDR1 SGDLS, CDR2 YYNGEE. Losses at the gene ends were 2 bases for V and 15 bases for J; bases not matched to a gene: 9. This CDR3 has 13 residues. The CDR3 DNA reads as TGTGCCAGCAGCGTGACTAGCGGATCTCGTTTGTTCTTC. Its protein is CASSVTSGSRLFF.

In regard to this clonotype: Sequence at one end of the junction differs from germline and may be a read error. This rearrangement joins TRBV5-1 to TRBJ2-1, with TRBD2 matching 8 bases. In germline, CDR1 is SGHRS, CDR2 YFSETQ. The CDR3 has 15 residues. The CDR3 loop is CASSLGLSGGIEQFF. In DNA, the CDR3 is TGCGCCAGCAGTTTGGGACTATCGGGGGGGATTGAGCAGTTCTTC. Based on the CDR3 plus reference TRBV5-1 and TRBJ2-1, the full variable domain is KAGVTQTPRYLIKTRGQQVTLSCSPISGHRSVSWYQQTPGQGLQFLFEYFSETQRNKGNFPGRFSGRQFSNSRSEMNVSTLELGDSALYLCASSLGLSGGIEQFFGPGTRLTVL.

The CDR3 sequence: CASSPPLAGEETQYF. DNA of the CDR3: TGTGCCAGCTCACCACCGTTAGCGGGAGAAGAGACCCAGTACTTC. The rearrangement links TRBV18 to TRBJ2-5, with TRBD2 identical over 9 bases. With 0 bases clipped from V and 3 bases from J, the junction kept 2 bases outside the gene matches. The V gene's germline CDR1 is KGHSH and CDR2 LQKENI. CDR3 length equals 15 residues.

This clonotype was seen a few times. The rearrangement uses TRBV7-2 and TRBJ2-3; TRBD2 aligns across 9 bases. Germline trimming cut 3 bases from V and 5 bases from J; bases unmatched to any gene: 9. The CDR3 has 16 amino acids. Germline assignment: CDR1 SGHTA and CDR2 FQGNSA. The CDR3 here is CASSFSAGGGGDTQYF. Here the CDR3 DNA reads TGTGCCAGCAGCTTCTCGGCGGGAGGGGGTGGAGATACGCAGTATTTT.

In its sample, this clonotype was seen a few times. The J gene is TRBJ2-1, the V gene TRBV20-1; 10 nucleotides agree with TRBD2. This CDR3 has 17 amino acids. CDR1 and CDR2 (germline): DFQATT, SNEGSKA (reference sequence). V shed 2 bases, J shed 3 bases, and the junction held 10 bases outside the gene matches. The CDR3 spells CSARTNPGLAYYNEQFF. DNA of the CDR3: TGCAGTGCTAGAACTAATCCGGGACTAGCGTACTACAATGAGCAGTTCTTC.

This clonotype was seen only a few times. The chain uses TRBV5-4 and TRBJ2-3; D is perhaps TRBD1 or TRBD2 (5 bases each). This CDR3 comprises 17 residues. Per the germline V gene, CDR1 is SGHNT and CDR2 is YYREEE (reference sequence). V lost 1 base to trimming and J lost 0 bases, with 15 bases between them. The CDR3, as DNA: TGTGCCAGCAGCTTGTCCCCTGGGGCTAGCAGCACAGATACGCAGTATTTT. This encodes CASSLSPGASSTDTQYF.

The chain recombines TRBV12-3 or TRBV12-4 with TRBJ2-2; the D call may be TRBD1 or TRBD2 (6 bases each). The CDR3 totals 15 residues. Trimming removed 3 bases from V and 5 bases from J, with 13 bases in between. The CDR3: CASSFGLRGTGELFF. CDR3 in DNA: TGTGCCAGCAGTTTTGGACTAAGGGGGACCGGGGAGCTGTTTTTT.

V gene TRBV29-1 combines with J gene TRBJ1-1; D is uncertain. Germline V gene sequence: CDR1 SQVTM, CDR2 ANQGSEA. There are 12 residues in the CDR3. Trimming cost V 1 base and J 1 base, with 4 bases left between them. This CDR3 reads CSVEGPNTEAFF. DNA for the CDR3: TGCAGCGTTGAAGGGCCGAACACTGAAGCTTTCTTT. The variable domain in full, completed from reference TRBV29-1 and TRBJ1-1, reads SAVISQKPSRDICQRGTSLTIQCQVDSQVTMMFWYRQQPGQSLTLIATANQGSEATYESGFVIDKFPISRPNLTFSTLTVSNMSPEDSSIYLCSVEGPNTEAFFGQGTRLTVV.